These T cell receptor beta chains were read from a single sample in a study of T cells expressing NK-cell markers. With the 5' RACE reads reprocessed, TCRdb shows one record per CDR3 protein and no DNA. This sample contains about 260,000 distinct CDR3 sequences. The material sequenced was blood T cells: a sorted CD56 or NKG2C T cell subset, CD4+ or CD8+ T cells, or bulk PBMC T cells (not recorded which). Receptor source: a man aged 18 to 29 in good health. Each CDR3 is given with its conserved first and last residue.

J gene: TRBJ1-5
V gene: TRBV20-1
CDR3 protein: CSIGGGGQSQPQHF

J gene: TRBJ2-2
V gene: TRBV9
CDR3 protein: CASTSGVGTGELFF

J gene: TRBJ1-1
V gene: TRBV29-1
CDR3 protein: CSVAQSNTEAFF

J gene: TRBJ1-2
V gene: TRBV12-3/TRBV12-4
CDR3 protein: CASSLRRSIGQGDGYTF

J gene: TRBJ1-3
V gene: TRBV6-1
CDR3 protein: CASSEVSRVGNTIYF

J gene: TRBJ2-5
V gene: TRBV5-6
CDR3 protein: CASGRQGAKETQYF

J gene: TRBJ2-6
V gene: TRBV20-1
CDR3 protein: CSATVSGANVLTF

J gene: TRBJ2-2
V gene: TRBV29-1
CDR3 protein: CSVGSRDWGANPGELFF

J gene: TRBJ2-6
V gene: TRBV12-3/TRBV12-4
CDR3 protein: CAGTVSGANVLTF

J gene: TRBJ1-1
V gene: TRBV29-1
CDR3 protein: CSVRGLMNTEAFF

J gene: TRBJ2-7
V gene: TRBV24-1
CDR3 protein: CATSDSGTGSRYEQYF

J gene: TRBJ1-4
V gene: TRBV7-2
CDR3 protein: CASSPPVNEKLFF

J gene: TRBJ2-7
V gene: TRBV5-1
CDR3 protein: CASSSSGRRSYEQYF

J gene: TRBJ2-5
V gene: TRBV20-1
CDR3 protein: CSARVLATQETQYF

J gene: TRBJ1-6
V gene: TRBV12-3/TRBV12-4
CDR3 protein: CASSLALPGPPPSNSPLHF

J gene: TRBJ2-7
V gene: TRBV5-1
CDR3 protein: CASSSPSTGNEQYF

J gene: TRBJ2-7
V gene: TRBV27
CDR3 protein: CASSLYPRGSYEQYF

J gene: TRBJ2-1
V gene: TRBV2
CDR3 protein: CATKKVGLAWDEQFF

J gene: TRBJ2-5
V gene: TRBV7-3
CDR3 protein: CASSLYVGETQYF

J gene: TRBJ1-4
V gene: TRBV5-6
CDR3 protein: CASSSGTFENEKLFF

J gene: TRBJ2-7
V gene: TRBV5-5
CDR3 protein: CASSMTSLTYEQYF

J gene: TRBJ2-5
V gene: TRBV4-3
CDR3 protein: CASSRLGRGETQYF

J gene: TRBJ2-1
V gene: TRBV12-3/TRBV12-4
CDR3 protein: CASSLVGNEQFF

J gene: TRBJ2-1
V gene: TRBV5-1
CDR3 protein: CASSSLNRAEGNEQFF

J gene: TRBJ2-3
V gene: TRBV10-1
CDR3 protein: CASSESGGTQYF

J gene: TRBJ1-1
V gene: TRBV30
CDR3 protein: CAWSQDRGLAFF

J gene: TRBJ2-6
V gene: TRBV19
CDR3 protein: CASSILGANVLTF

J gene: TRBJ2-6
V gene: TRBV12-3/TRBV12-4
CDR3 protein: CASSLGNLGNVLTF

J gene: TRBJ1-5
V gene: TRBV27
CDR3 protein: CASSLRGGWNQPQHF

J gene: TRBJ2-3
V gene: TRBV6-5
CDR3 protein: CASSYMVRGGSADTQYF

J gene: TRBJ2-2
V gene: TRBV12-3/TRBV12-4
CDR3 protein: CASTLGSTGELFF

J gene: TRBJ2-5
V gene: TRBV2
CDR3 protein: CASRTGQGGSGTQYF

J gene: TRBJ1-1
V gene: TRBV5-1
CDR3 protein: CASSLEVGTEAFF

J gene: TRBJ2-7
V gene: TRBV11-2
CDR3 protein: CASSPGTGRMGEQYF

J gene: TRBJ2-1
V gene: TRBV20-1
CDR3 protein: CSVSETSGSNEQFF

J gene: TRBJ1-1
V gene: TRBV20-1
CDR3 protein: CSARFMNTEAFF

J gene: TRBJ2-7
V gene: TRBV7-2
CDR3 protein: CASSLVGRVGSYEQYF

J gene: TRBJ2-2
V gene: TRBV24-1
CDR3 protein: CATGTLAGELFF

J gene: TRBJ2-3
V gene: TRBV24-1
CDR3 protein: CATSDWASGFTDTQYF

J gene: TRBJ2-1
V gene: TRBV18
CDR3 protein: CASSPPGTSGRENEQFF